This T cell receptor (beta chain) originates from a study of T cell responses to AZD1222 COVID-19 vaccine. Trimming cost V 5 bases and J 2 bases, with 12 bases left between them. CDR3 length equals 14 residues. The germline gives CDR1 MNHEY, CDR2 SMNVEV (reference sequence). The data were produced by immunoSEQ multiplex PCR, yet TCRdb's version contains in-frame clones alone and is incomplete. The sample shows approximately 150,000 clones, about 90% of them seen only once. This TCR derives from an adult who received the AZD1222 COVID-19 vaccine. The input for sequencing was peripheral blood, taken 28 days after the second AZD1222 dose. V gene TRBV27 combines with J gene TRBJ1-2; TRBD1 is a possible D gene (5 bases). The CDR3 spells CASSTGTGNYGYTF. The CDR3 nucleotides are TGTGCCAGCAGTACCGGGACGGGAAACTATGGCTACACCTTC.